This is a list of T cell receptor beta chains from one sample in a study of identical twins. Each CDR3 protein gets one entry after TCRdb re-called the 5' RACE reads with MiXCR. The profile shows some 690,000 distinct CDR3 sequences, 21% of them singletons. The same data also contributed to another study, on T cells expressing NK-cell markers.

The sample comprised PBMCs. All receptors derive from a woman between 18 and 29 years old in good health. CDR3s include the opening cysteine and the closing phenylalanine or tryptophan. The D gene is left open where the match is weak. Clone size is shown for a subset of rows, as once, few, many or a class of expanded clone.

>TRBV20-1|NA|NA|TRBJ1-1
CSAKNGRRVEAFF
TGCAGTGCTAAAAATGGCAGAAGGGTCGAAGCTTTCTTT
>TRBV7-2|NA|NA|TRBJ2-7
CASSLRPGSHEQYF
TGTGCCAGCAGCCTCCGGCCAGGAAGCCACGAGCAGTACTTC
>TRBV20-1|NA|TRBD2|TRBJ2-7
CSAQLAGGRFYEQYF
TGCAGTGCCCAGCTAGCGGGAGGACGGTTCTACGAGCAGTACTTC
>TRBV20-1|many|NA|TRBJ2-5
CSASKTADQETQYF
TGCAGTGCTAGTAAGACGGCGGATCAAGAGACCCAGTACTTC
>TRBV20-1|few|TRBD2|TRBJ2-3
CSASERGADTQYF
TGCAGTGCTAGCGAGCGGGGGGCAGATACGCAGTATTTT
>TRBV6-6|NA|TRBD1|TRBJ2-1
CASLRGHEQFF
TGTGCCAGCCTCAGGGGGCACGAGCAGTTCTTC
>TRBV20-1|few|TRBD2|TRBJ2-1
CSARDLAGNPHEQFF
TGCAGTGCTAGAGATCTAGCGGGAAATCCCCATGAGCAGTTCTTC
>TRBV20-1|many|TRBD1|TRBJ1-6
CSAQGAVNSPLHF
TGCAGTGCCCAGGGGGCAGTAAATTCACCCCTCCACTTT
>TRBV29-1|NA|TRBD2|TRBJ2-1
CSATGLSGVSNEQFF
TGCAGCGCAACGGGACTATCGGGAGTTAGCAATGAGCAGTTCTTC
>TRBV5-6|few|TRBD2|TRBJ2-1
CASSLEPLADNEQFF
TGTGCCAGCAGCTTGGAACCCCTAGCGGACAATGAGCAGTTCTTC
>TRBV10-3|NA|TRBD2|TRBJ2-7
CAISESLAGSLSYEQYF
TGTGCCATCAGTGAGTCCCTAGCGGGGAGCCTTTCCTACGAGCAGTACTTC
>TRBV5-1|few|NA|TRBJ2-3
CASSLDQITDTQYF
TGCGCCAGCAGCTTGGATCAGATCACAGATACGCAGTATTTT
>TRBV10-3|many|NA|TRBJ1-1
CAIREGGTNTEAFF
TGTGCCATCAGGGAGGGAGGCACGAACACTGAAGCTTTCTTT
>TRBV12-3/TRBV12-4|NA|TRBD1|TRBJ2-6
CASRAADRTPGANVLTF
TGTGCCAGCAGGGCTGCGGACAGGACACCTGGGGCCAACGTCCTGACTTTC
>TRBV20-1|few|TRBD2|TRBJ2-1
CSARDSDRGVHEQFF
TGCAGTGCTAGAGATAGCGATCGGGGGGTCCATGAGCAGTTCTTC
>TRBV29-1|many|NA|TRBJ2-1
CSVSPSWWGYNEQFF
TGCAGCGTTTCCCCCTCTTGGTGGGGGTACAATGAGCAGTTCTTC
>TRBV5-1|NA|NA|TRBJ2-1
CASSLTAGSRNEQFF
TGCGCCAGCAGCTTGACGGCGGGGAGTCGCAATGAGCAGTTCTTC
>TRBV29-1|NA|NA|TRBJ2-1
CSAPRGPSSYNEQFF
TGCAGCGCCCCCCGAGGTCCTAGCTCCTACAATGAGCAGTTCTTC
>TRBV20-1|many|NA|TRBJ2-5
CSAIAEPGETQYF
TGCAGTGCAATAGCGGAGCCTGGAGAGACCCAGTACTTC
>TRBV25-1|NA|NA|TRBJ2-1
CASSETIYNEQFF
TGTGCCAGCAGTGAAACTATTTACAATGAGCAGTTCTTC
>TRBV10-3|few|NA|TRBJ2-6
CATPKDYSGANVLTF
TGTGCCACCCCAAAAGATTACTCTGGGGCCAACGTCCTGACTTTC
>TRBV6-1|few|TRBD2|TRBJ2-5
CASSRGTIRRETQYF
TGTGCCAGCAGCAGAGGGACTATCCGACGAGAGACCCAGTACTTC
>TRBV23-1|once|TRBD2|TRBJ2-1
CASSPRLAGPGDEQFF
TGCGCCAGCAGTCCACGATTAGCGGGCCCTGGGGATGAGCAGTTCTTC
>TRBV29-1|few|NA|TRBJ2-7
CSVEDPAGPHYEQYF
TGCAGCGTTGAAGACCCGGCCGGACCCCACTACGAGCAGTACTTC
>TRBV18|NA|NA|TRBJ1-1
CASSPLGQGSTEAFF
TGTGCCAGCTCACCCCTGGGGCAGGGTAGCACTGAAGCTTTCTTT
>TRBV5-1|few|TRBD2|TRBJ2-5
CASSLLAGGTETQYF
TGCGCCAGCAGCTTACTAGCGGGGGGGACGGAGACCCAGTACTTC
>TRBV12-3/TRBV12-4|few|NA|TRBJ2-5
CASSLRADETQYF
TGTGCCAGCAGTTTAAGGGCCGACGAGACCCAGTACTTC
>TRBV7-2|NA|TRBD2|TRBJ2-2
CASSLMAPAGGGELFF
TGTGCCAGCAGCTTAATGGCGCCCGCGGGAGGCGGGGAGCTGTTTTTT
>TRBV10-3|few|NA|TRBJ2-2
CAISAVEAGELFF
TGTGCCATCAGTGCCGTTGAGGCCGGGGAGCTGTTTTTT
>TRBV15|few|NA|TRBJ2-6
CATSRESPGTSGANVLTF
TGTGCCACCAGCAGAGAATCCCCAGGAACTTCTGGGGCCAACGTCCTGACTTTC
>TRBV7-9|few|TRBD1|TRBJ2-1
CASSSTDRSRNNEQFF
TGTGCCAGCAGCTCAACGGACAGGTCCCGGAACAATGAGCAGTTCTTC
>TRBV12-5|NA|TRBD1|TRBJ2-3
CASGPQGADTQYF
TGTGCTAGTGGTCCACAGGGGGCAGATACGCAGTATTTT
>TRBV3-1|few|TRBD1|TRBJ2-1
CASSHRPGQGYDEQFF
TGTGCCAGCAGCCATCGCCCGGGACAGGGATATGATGAGCAGTTCTTC
>TRBV29-1|few|NA|TRBJ2-7
CSVGRQGPYEQYF
TGCAGCGTTGGCCGGCAGGGCCCCTACGAGCAGTACTTC
>TRBV20-1|NA|TRBD2|TRBJ2-1
CSARDMGLAAQFF
TGCAGTGCTAGAGATATGGGGCTAGCGGCACAGTTCTTC
>TRBV6-5|few|NA|TRBJ2-7
CASSSGPSLTYF
TGTGCCAGCAGTTCCGGGCCCTCCTTAACCTACTTC
>TRBV29-1|many|TRBD2|TRBJ2-5
CSDRTSGSGETQYF
TGCAGCGACCGGACTAGCGGGAGTGGAGAGACCCAGTACTTC
>TRBV5-1|NA|TRBD1|TRBJ2-5
CASSLAGTGVETQYF
TGCGCCAGCAGCTTGGCTGGGACAGGGGTCGAGACCCAGTACTTC
>TRBV11-2|few|TRBD1|TRBJ2-1
CASSSSQGNEQFF
TGTGCCAGCAGCTCGTCACAGGGGAATGAGCAGTTCTTC
>TRBV6-1|NA|TRBD2|TRBJ2-1
CASRLAVSYNEQFF
TGTGCCAGCCGCCTAGCGGTCTCCTACAATGAGCAGTTCTTC
>TRBV10-3|few|NA|TRBJ2-1
CAIRETENNEQFF
TGTGCCATCAGGGAGACAGAAAACAATGAGCAGTTCTTC
>TRBV6-5|few|TRBD1|TRBJ2-2
CASSYSSGQDTGELFF
TGTGCCAGCAGTTACTCATCGGGACAGGACACCGGGGAGCTGTTTTTT
>TRBV29-1|few|NA|TRBJ1-3
CSVVSGRLGGNTIYF
TGCAGCGTTGTTTCGGGGCGGCTGGGCGGAAACACCATATATTTT
>TRBV9|many|NA|TRBJ2-3
CASSVGGTDTQYF
TGTGCCAGCAGCGTAGGCGGCACAGATACGCAGTATTTT